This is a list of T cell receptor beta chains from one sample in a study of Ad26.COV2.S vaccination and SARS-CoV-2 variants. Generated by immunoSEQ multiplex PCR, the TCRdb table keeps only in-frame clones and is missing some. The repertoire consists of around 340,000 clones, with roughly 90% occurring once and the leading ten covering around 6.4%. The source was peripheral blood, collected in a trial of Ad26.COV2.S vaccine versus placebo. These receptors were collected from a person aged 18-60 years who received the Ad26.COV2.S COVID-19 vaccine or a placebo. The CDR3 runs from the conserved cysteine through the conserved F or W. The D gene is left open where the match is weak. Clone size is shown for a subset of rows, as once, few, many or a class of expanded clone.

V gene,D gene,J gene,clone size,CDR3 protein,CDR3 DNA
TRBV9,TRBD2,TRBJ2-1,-,CASSVAGAGGGTNEQFF,TGTGCCAGCAGCGTAGCCGGAGCGGGGGGTGGAACTAATGAGCAGTTCTTC
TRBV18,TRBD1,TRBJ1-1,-,CASSQGTGRNTEAFF,TGTGCCAGCTCCCAAGGGACAGGGAGGAACACTGAAGCTTTCTTT
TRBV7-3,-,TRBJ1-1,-,CASSLTSGQRATEAFF,TGTGCCAGCAGCTTAACGTCGGGACAAAGGGCCACTGAAGCTTTCTTT
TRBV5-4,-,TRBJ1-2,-,CASSLEWNYGYTF,TGTGCCAGCAGCTTGGAATGGAACTATGGCTACACCTTC
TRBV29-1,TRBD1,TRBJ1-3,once,CSVWGQTSGNTIYF,TGCAGCGTTTGGGGACAGACCTCTGGAAACACCATATATTTT
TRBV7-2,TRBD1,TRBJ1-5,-,CASSLWTGGSQPQHF,TGTGCCAGCAGCTTATGGACAGGGGGCAGTCAGCCCCAGCATTTT
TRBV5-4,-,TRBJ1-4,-,CASSLPGPGSGEKLFF,TGTGCCAGCAGCTTGCCGGGCCCGGGCTCGGGGGAAAAACTGTTTTTT
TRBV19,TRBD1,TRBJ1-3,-,CASSMGQFAGNTIYF,TGTGCCAGTAGTATGGGACAGTTTGCTGGAAACACCATATATTTT
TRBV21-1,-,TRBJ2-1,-,CASSKGRTGTSGVRSEQFF,TGTGCCAGCAGCAAAGGAAGGACCGGGACTAGCGGGGTTAGAAGCGAGCAGTTCTTC
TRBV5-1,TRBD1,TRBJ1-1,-,CASNSGGMNTEAFF,TGCGCCAGCAACTCAGGGGGCATGAACACTGAAGCTTTCTTT
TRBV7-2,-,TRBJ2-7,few,CASSLHPIRLRESSYEQYF,TGTGCCAGCAGCTTACACCCGATACGCCTCCGGGAGAGCTCCTACGAGCAGTACTTC
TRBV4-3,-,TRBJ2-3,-,CASSQDRWGTPDTQYF,TGCGCCAGCAGCCAAGATCGGTGGGGTACACCAGATACGCAGTATTTT
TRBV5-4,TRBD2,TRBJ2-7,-,CASSSGTSYAYEQYF,TGTGCCAGCAGCTCCGGGACTAGCTATGCCTACGAGCAGTACTTC
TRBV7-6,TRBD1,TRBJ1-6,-,CASSRLQGEDSPLHF,TGTGCCAGCAGCCGCCTACAGGGGGAGGATTCACCCCTCCACTTT
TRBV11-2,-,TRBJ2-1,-,CASSHQQSYNEQFF,TGTGCCAGCAGCCATCAGCAGTCCTACAATGAGCAGTTCTTC
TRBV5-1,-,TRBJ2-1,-,CASWGAGGIYNEQFF,TGCGCCAGCTGGGGGGCAGGGGGAATCTACAATGAGCAGTTCTTC
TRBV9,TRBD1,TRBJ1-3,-,CASSVRDRGNTIYF,TGTGCCAGCAGCGTCCGGGACAGAGGAAACACCATATATTTT
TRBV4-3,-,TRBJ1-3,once,CASSQGRSSGNTIYF,TGCGCCAGCAGCCAAGGACGGAGCTCTGGAAACACCATATATTTT
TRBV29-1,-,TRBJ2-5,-,CSVTAGETQYF,TGCAGCGTTACGGCCGGAGAGACCCAGTACTTC
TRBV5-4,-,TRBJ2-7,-,CASSLAGTSIYEQYF,TGTGCCAGCAGCTTGGCTGGGACCTCAATCTACGAGCAGTACTTC
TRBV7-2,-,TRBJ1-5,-,CASSPDPNQPQHF,TGTGCCAGCAGCCCCGACCCAAATCAGCCCCAGCATTTT
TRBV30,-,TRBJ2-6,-,CAWNGGRTGANVLTF,TGTGCCTGGAATGGCGGTCGGACTGGGGCCAACGTCCTGACTTTC
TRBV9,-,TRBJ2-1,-,CASSRRPGGETSSYNEQFF,TGTGCCAGCAGTCGACGGCCGGGGGGCGAAACGAGCTCCTACAATGAGCAGTTCTTC
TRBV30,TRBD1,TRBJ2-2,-,CAWAWTGDTGELFF,TGTGCCTGGGCGTGGACAGGGGACACCGGGGAGCTGTTTTTT
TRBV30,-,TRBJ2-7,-,CAWSTDSGATEQYF,TGTGCCTGGAGCACGGACTCCGGCGCTACCGAGCAGTACTTC
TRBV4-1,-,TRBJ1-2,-,CASSQARGAYGYTF,TGCGCCAGCAGCCAAGCACGTGGGGCGTATGGCTACACCTTC
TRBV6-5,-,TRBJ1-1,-,CASTASEGIGAEAFF,TGTGCCAGCACCGCCTCGGAGGGTATTGGGGCTGAAGCTTTCTTT
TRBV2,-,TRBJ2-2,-,CASSEGIGGKSPGELFF,TGTGCCAGCAGTGAGGGGATTGGGGGGAAAAGTCCCGGGGAGCTGTTTTTT
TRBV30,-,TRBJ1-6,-,CAWSPDGYSPLHF,TGTGCCTGGAGTCCAGACGGATATTCACCCCTCCACTTT
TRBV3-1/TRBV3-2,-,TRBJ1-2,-,CASSQEGITGYTF,TGTGCCAGCAGCCAAGAGGGGATCACAGGCTACACCTTC
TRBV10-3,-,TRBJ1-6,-,CAITGGHNSPLHF,TGTGCCATCACGGGGGGCCATAATTCACCCCTCCACTTT
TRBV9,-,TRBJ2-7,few,CASSFKVGDYEQYF,TGTGCCAGCAGCTTTAAGGTCGGGGACTACGAGCAGTACTTC
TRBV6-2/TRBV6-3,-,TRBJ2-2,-,CASSYNPGQANTGELFF,TGTGCCAGCAGTTACAATCCGGGACAAGCGAACACCGGGGAGCTGTTTTTT
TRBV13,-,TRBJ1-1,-,CASSLGHQVEAFF,TGTGCCAGCAGCTTAGGGCACCAGGTTGAAGCTTTCTTT
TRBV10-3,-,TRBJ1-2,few,CAISESSTQRRPDNYGYTF,TGTGCCATCAGTGAGTCCTCTACCCAGCGCCGGCCCGATAACTATGGCTACACCTTC
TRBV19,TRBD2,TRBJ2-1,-,CARGTSGRSGISNEQFF,TGTGCCAGAGGGACTAGCGGGAGATCGGGTATAAGCAATGAGCAGTTCTTC
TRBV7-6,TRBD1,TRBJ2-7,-,CASSLERAGGLAHSSYEQYF,TGTGCCAGCAGCTTAGAGAGGGCAGGGGGCCTAGCCCACTCGAGTTACGAGCAGTACTTC
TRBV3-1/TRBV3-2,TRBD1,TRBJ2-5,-,CASSRTGGVETQYF,TGTGCCAGCAGCCGAACAGGGGGTGTAGAGACCCAGTACTTC
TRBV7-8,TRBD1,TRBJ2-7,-,CASSLVKRGPYEQYF,TGTGCCAGCAGCTTAGTAAAGAGGGGGCCCTACGAGCAGTACTTC
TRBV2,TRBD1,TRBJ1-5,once,CASSVQGGNQPQHF,TGTGCCAGCAGCGTCCAGGGGGGCAATCAGCCCCAGCATTTT
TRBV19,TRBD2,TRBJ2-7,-,CASSSASGISYEQYF,TGTGCCAGTAGCTCCGCTAGCGGGATTTCCTACGAGCAGTACTTC